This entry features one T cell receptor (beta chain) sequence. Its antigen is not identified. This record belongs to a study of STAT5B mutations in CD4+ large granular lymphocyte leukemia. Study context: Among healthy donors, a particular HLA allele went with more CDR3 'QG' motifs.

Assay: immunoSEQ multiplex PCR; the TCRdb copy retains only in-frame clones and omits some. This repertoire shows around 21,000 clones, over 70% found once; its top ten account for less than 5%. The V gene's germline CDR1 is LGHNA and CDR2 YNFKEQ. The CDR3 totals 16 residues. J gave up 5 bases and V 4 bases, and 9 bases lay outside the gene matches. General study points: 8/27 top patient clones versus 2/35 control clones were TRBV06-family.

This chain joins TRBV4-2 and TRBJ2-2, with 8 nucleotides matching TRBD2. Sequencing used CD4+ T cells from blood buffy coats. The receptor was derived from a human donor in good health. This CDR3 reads CASSRNLAGMTGELFF. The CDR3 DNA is TGTGCCAGCAGCCGGAACCTAGCGGGTATGACCGGGGAGCTGTTTTTT.